The rows below give T cell receptor beta chains drawn from one sample of a study of T cell responses to AZD1222 COVID-19 vaccine. Here immunoSEQ multiplex PCR was the method, and the copy in TCRdb shows in-frame clones only, minus some. The repertoire has about 160,000 clones, around 90% of them found once; the top ten carry around 0.99%. This specimen was peripheral blood, taken 28 days after the second AZD1222 dose. The receptors were gathered from an adult who received the AZD1222 COVID-19 vaccine. CDR3s include the opening cysteine and the closing phenylalanine or tryptophan. Each record gives: clone size, J gene, V gene, D gene, CDR3 protein, CDR3 DNA. The D gene is left open where the match is weak. Clone size is shown for a subset of rows, as once, few, many or a class of expanded clone.

>NA|TRBJ1-1|TRBV20-1|NA
CSAKGNTEAFF
TGCAGTGCTAAGGGGAACACTGAAGCTTTCTTT
>NA|TRBJ2-1|TRBV5-1|NA
CASSYPGNEQFF
TGCGCCAGCAGTTACCCAGGGAATGAGCAGTTCTTC
>NA|TRBJ2-2|TRBV10-3|TRBD1
CAIRRDRGTGELFF
TGTGCCATCCGCCGGGACAGGGGCACCGGGGAGCTGTTTTTT
>NA|TRBJ2-7|TRBV5-4|TRBD1
CASSSDRASYEQYF
TGTGCCAGCAGCTCTGACAGGGCATCCTACGAGCAGTACTTC
>NA|TRBJ1-1|TRBV10-3|NA
CAISARGSSDTEAFF
TGTGCCATCAGTGCCCGAGGGTCTTCGGACACTGAAGCTTTCTTT
>NA|TRBJ2-7|TRBV3-1/TRBV3-2|NA
CASSQVTGTGPTYEQYF
TGTGCCAGCAGCCAAGTAACCGGAACAGGACCAACCTACGAGCAGTACTTC
>NA|TRBJ1-3|TRBV9|NA
CASSVDRGLSF
TGTGCCAGCAGCGTAGACAGAGGTTTGTCGTTT
>NA|TRBJ1-5|TRBV7-9|NA
CASSSLRDQPQHF
TGTGCCAGCAGCTCTTTGCGGGATCAGCCCCAGCATTTT
>NA|TRBJ2-7|TRBV6-5|TRBD1
CASMREDRGSYEQYF
TGTGCCAGCATGAGAGAGGACAGGGGCTCCTACGAGCAGTACTTC
>NA|TRBJ1-5|TRBV6-5|NA
CASQDRFNQPQHF
TGTGCCAGCCAAGACAGGTTCAATCAGCCCCAGCATTTT
>NA|TRBJ2-7|TRBV5-8|NA
CASGSRGTYEQYF
TGTGCCAGCGGTTCCAGGGGCACCTACGAGCAGTACTTC
>NA|TRBJ1-1|TRBV10-3|NA
CAIRADLGGTEAFF
TGTGCCATCAGGGCAGACCTTGGGGGCACTGAAGCTTTCTTT
>NA|TRBJ1-1|TRBV9|TRBD1
CASSASGTGNTEAFF
TGTGCCAGCAGCGCTTCCGGGACAGGGAACACTGAAGCTTTCTTT
>NA|TRBJ1-5|TRBV27|TRBD1
CASSLLGDRGLGQPQHF
TGTGCCAGCAGTCTACTCGGGGACAGGGGGCTAGGTCAGCCCCAGCATTTT
>NA|TRBJ1-3|TRBV5-1|NA
CASSLEGLSGNTIYF
TGCGCCAGCAGCTTGGAAGGCCTCTCTGGAAACACCATATATTTT
>NA|TRBJ1-2|TRBV3-1/TRBV3-2|NA
CASSQDERGYTF
TGTGCCAGCAGCCAAGATGAACGCGGCTACACCTTC
>few|TRBJ1-2|TRBV9|NA
CASSVGRVNYGYTF
TGTGCCAGCAGCGTAGGGAGGGTAAACTATGGCTACACCTTC
>NA|TRBJ1-4|TRBV7-9|TRBD1
CASSSGQGKLFF
TGTGCCAGCAGCTCCGGACAGGGAAAACTGTTTTTT
>NA|TRBJ2-7|TRBV9|TRBD1
CASSAGQGLYEQYF
TGTGCCAGCAGCGCGGGACAGGGGCTATACGAGCAGTACTTC
>NA|TRBJ2-7|TRBV5-6|NA
CASNLPGYEQYF
TGTGCCAGCAATTTACCGGGCTACGAGCAGTACTTC
>NA|TRBJ2-7|TRBV7-9|TRBD2
CASSLAGGHDEQYF
TGTGCCAGCAGTCTAGCGGGGGGGCACGACGAGCAGTACTTC
>NA|TRBJ1-1|TRBV5-6|NA
CASSLLGEAFF
TGTGCCAGCAGCTTGCTCGGGGAAGCTTTCTTT
>NA|TRBJ1-2|TRBV19|NA
CASSEYIPRPYGYTF
TGTGCCAGTAGTGAATACATACCGAGGCCCTATGGCTACACCTTC
>NA|TRBJ1-4|TRBV6-5|NA
CASSYRGFDEKLFF
TGTGCCAGCAGTTACAGGGGATTCGATGAAAAACTGTTTTTT
>NA|TRBJ2-1|TRBV7-9|NA
CASSFGAYNEQFF
TGTGCCAGCAGCTTTGGCGCCTACAATGAGCAGTTCTTC
>NA|TRBJ1-1|TRBV21-1|NA
CASTSDRESTEAFF
TGTGCCAGCACTTCAGACAGGGAGTCCACTGAAGCTTTCTTT
>NA|TRBJ1-5|TRBV30|NA
CAWDLGLSNQPQHF
TGTGCCTGGGATCTAGGGTTAAGCAATCAGCCCCAGCATTTT
>NA|TRBJ1-4|TRBV28|NA
CASSLSGATLAPNEKLFF
TGTGCCAGCAGTTTATCAGGGGCTACTCTCGCTCCTAATGAAAAACTGTTTTTT
>NA|TRBJ2-5|TRBV3-1/TRBV3-2|NA
CASSRGAGQTQYF
TGTGCCAGCAGCCGGGGGGCGGGGCAGACCCAGTACTTC
>NA|TRBJ1-3|TRBV10-3|TRBD1
CAITSTGVAGNTIYF
TGTGCCATCACCTCGACAGGGGTTGCTGGAAACACCATATATTTT
>NA|TRBJ1-6|TRBV9|NA
CASSVTAYNSPLHF
TGTGCCAGCAGCGTAACAGCCTATAATTCACCCCTCCACTTT
>NA|TRBJ1-4|TRBV29-1|NA
CSGWTARGKLFF
TGCAGCGGATGGACAGCGCGAGGCAAACTGTTTTTT
>NA|TRBJ1-4|TRBV29-1|NA
CSVETNGNEKLFF
TGCAGCGTTGAAACCAACGGGAATGAAAAACTGTTTTTT
>NA|TRBJ2-5|TRBV11-2|NA
CASSSGTQETQYF
TGTGCCAGCAGCTCCGGGACCCAAGAGACCCAGTACTTC
>NA|TRBJ1-1|TRBV4-1|NA
CASSQDPRGLAEAFF
TGCGCCAGCAGCCAAGATCCGAGGGGACTAGCTGAAGCTTTCTTT
>NA|TRBJ1-1|TRBV5-1|NA
CASRDSREAFF
TGCGCCAGCAGGGACAGCCGTGAAGCTTTCTTT
>NA|TRBJ1-5|TRBV2|TRBD1
CASKMAGTDYSNQPQHF
TGTGCCAGCAAGATGGCCGGGACAGACTATAGCAATCAGCCCCAGCATTTT